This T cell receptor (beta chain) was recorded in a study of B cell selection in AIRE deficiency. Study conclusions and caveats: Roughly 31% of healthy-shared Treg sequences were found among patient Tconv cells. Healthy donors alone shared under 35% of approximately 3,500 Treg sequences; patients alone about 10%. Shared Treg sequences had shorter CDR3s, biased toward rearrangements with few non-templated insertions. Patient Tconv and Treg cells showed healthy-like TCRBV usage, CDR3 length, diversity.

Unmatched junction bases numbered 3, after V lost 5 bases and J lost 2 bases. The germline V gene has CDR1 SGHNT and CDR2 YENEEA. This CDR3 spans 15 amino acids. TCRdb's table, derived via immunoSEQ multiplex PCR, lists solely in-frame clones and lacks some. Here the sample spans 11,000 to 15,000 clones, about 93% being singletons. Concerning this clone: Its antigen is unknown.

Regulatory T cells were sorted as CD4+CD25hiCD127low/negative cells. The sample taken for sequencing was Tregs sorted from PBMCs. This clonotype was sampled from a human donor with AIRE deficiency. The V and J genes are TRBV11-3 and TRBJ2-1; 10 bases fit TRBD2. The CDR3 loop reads CASSLSGRAYNEQFF. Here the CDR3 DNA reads TGTGCCAGCAGCCTCAGCGGGAGGGCCTACAATGAGCAGTTCTTC.